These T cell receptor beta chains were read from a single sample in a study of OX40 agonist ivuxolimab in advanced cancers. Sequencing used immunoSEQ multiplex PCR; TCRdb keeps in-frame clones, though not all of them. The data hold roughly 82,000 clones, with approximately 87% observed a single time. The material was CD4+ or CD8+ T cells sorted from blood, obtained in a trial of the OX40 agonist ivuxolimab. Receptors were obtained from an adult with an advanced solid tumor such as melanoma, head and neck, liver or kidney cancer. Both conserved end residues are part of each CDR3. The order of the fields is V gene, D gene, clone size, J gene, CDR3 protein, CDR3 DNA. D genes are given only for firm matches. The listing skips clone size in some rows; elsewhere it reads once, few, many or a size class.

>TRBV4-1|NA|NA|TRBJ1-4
CASSQGRGEKLFF
TGCGCCAGCAGCCAAGGAAGGGGTGAAAAACTGTTTTTT
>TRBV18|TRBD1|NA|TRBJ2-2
CASSGGQDTGELFF
TGTGCCAGCTCAGGGGGACAGGACACCGGGGAGCTGTTTTTT
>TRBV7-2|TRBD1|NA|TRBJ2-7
CASKNDRGMREQYF
TGTGCCAGCAAAAACGACAGGGGAATGCGGGAGCAGTACTTC
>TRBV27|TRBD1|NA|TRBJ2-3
CAIEDRGHIQADTQYF
TGTGCCATCGAGGACAGGGGGCATATCCAGGCAGATACGCAGTATTTT
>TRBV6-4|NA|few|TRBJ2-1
CASPRGPSYNEQFF
TGTGCCAGCCCTAGAGGACCATCCTACAATGAGCAGTTCTTC
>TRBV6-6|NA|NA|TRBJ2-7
CASGIGRSSYEQYF
TGTGCCAGCGGTATTGGTAGGAGCTCCTACGAGCAGTACTTC
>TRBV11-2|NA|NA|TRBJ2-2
CASSLDQGTGELFF
TGTGCCAGCAGCTTAGATCAGGGCACCGGGGAGCTGTTTTTT
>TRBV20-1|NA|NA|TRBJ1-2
CSVKLGYGYTF
TGCAGTGTTAAACTGGGATATGGCTACACCTTC
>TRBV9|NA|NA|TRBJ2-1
CASSGGTGLDNEQFF
TGTGCCAGCAGCGGCGGGACGGGACTGGACAATGAGCAGTTCTTC
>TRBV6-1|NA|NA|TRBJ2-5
CASSDARGSQETQYF
TGTGCCAGCAGTGATGCTCGGGGCTCACAGGAGACCCAGTACTTC
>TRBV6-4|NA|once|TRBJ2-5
CASSDKEGGTQYF
TGTGCCAGCAGTGACAAGGAGGGGGGGACCCAGTACTTC
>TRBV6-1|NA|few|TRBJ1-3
CASSESAQFSGNTIYF
TGTGCCAGCAGTGAATCCGCACAGTTCTCTGGAAACACCATATATTTT
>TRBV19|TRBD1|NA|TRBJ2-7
CASSSGTGIHEQYF
TGTGCCAGTAGTAGCGGGACAGGGATTCACGAGCAGTACTTC
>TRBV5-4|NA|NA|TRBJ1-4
CASSPGRGNTEEEKLFF
TGTGCCAGCAGCCCAGGGCGTGGAAACACGGAGGAGGAAAAACTGTTTTTT
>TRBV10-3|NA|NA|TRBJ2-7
CAISGGFSYEQYF
TGTGCCATCAGCGGCGGATTCTCCTACGAGCAGTACTTC
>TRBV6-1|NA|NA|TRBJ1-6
CASRDRFNSPLHF
TGTGCCAGCAGGGACAGATTTAATTCACCCCTCCACTTT
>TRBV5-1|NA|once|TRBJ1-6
CASSEQEAGSPLHF
TGCGCCAGCAGCGAACAGGAAGCGGGTTCACCCCTCCACTTT
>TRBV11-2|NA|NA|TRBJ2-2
CASSLGLWGDTGELFF
TGTGCCAGCAGCTTAGGGTTATGGGGGGACACCGGGGAGCTGTTTTTT
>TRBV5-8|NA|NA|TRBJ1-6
CASSGSSYNSPLHF
TGTGCCAGCAGCGGGAGCTCCTATAATTCACCCCTCCACTTT
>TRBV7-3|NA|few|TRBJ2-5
CASSETSLQETQYF
TGTGCCAGCAGCGAAACATCACTACAAGAGACCCAGTACTTC
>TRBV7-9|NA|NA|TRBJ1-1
CASSLQGNTEAFF
TGTGCCAGCAGCTTACAGGGGAACACTGAAGCTTTCTTT
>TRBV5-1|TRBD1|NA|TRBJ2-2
CASSSRPPGQETTGELFF
TGCGCCAGCAGCTCCAGACCCCCGGGACAGGAGACCACCGGGGAGCTGTTTTTT
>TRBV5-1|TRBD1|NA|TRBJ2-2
CASRKQGDWTGELFF
TGCGCCAGCAGAAAGCAGGGGGATTGGACCGGGGAGCTGTTTTTT
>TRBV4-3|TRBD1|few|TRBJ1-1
CASSPGDRVNTEAFF
TGCGCCAGCAGCCCAGGGGACAGGGTGAACACTGAAGCTTTCTTT
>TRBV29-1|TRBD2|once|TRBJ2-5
CSVGEGKETQYF
TGCAGCGTTGGGGAGGGGAAAGAGACCCAGTACTTC
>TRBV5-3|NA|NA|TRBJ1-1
CARSLARVNTEAFF
TGTGCCAGAAGCTTGGCCAGGGTAAACACTGAAGCTTTCTTT
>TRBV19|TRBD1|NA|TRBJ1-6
CASSISGQGKSPLHF
TGTGCCAGTAGTATATCGGGACAGGGGAAATCACCCCTCCACTTT
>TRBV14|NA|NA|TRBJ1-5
CASSQAGWSQPQHF
TGTGCCAGCAGCCAAGCAGGTTGGAGTCAGCCCCAGCATTTT
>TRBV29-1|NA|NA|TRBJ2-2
CSARDTYTGELFF
TGCAGCGCCCGGGACACATACACCGGGGAGCTGTTTTTT
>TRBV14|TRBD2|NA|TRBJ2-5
CASSLGLAGSETQYF
TGTGCCAGCAGCCTGGGACTAGCGGGCTCCGAGACCCAGTACTTC
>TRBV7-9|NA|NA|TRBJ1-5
CASSLGTVSNQPQHF
TGTGCCAGCAGCTTAGGGACAGTTAGCAATCAGCCCCAGCATTTT
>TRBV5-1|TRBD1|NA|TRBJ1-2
CASSTGTAYGYTF
TGCGCCAGCAGCACCGGGACAGCCTATGGCTACACCTTC
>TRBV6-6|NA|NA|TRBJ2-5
CASRRDYQETQYF
TGTGCCAGCAGACGGGACTACCAAGAGACCCAGTACTTC
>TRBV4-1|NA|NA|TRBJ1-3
CASSLGHSSGNTIYF
TGCGCCAGCAGCTTAGGACACAGCTCTGGAAACACCATATATTTT
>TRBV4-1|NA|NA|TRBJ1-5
CAFGTSEVSNQPQHF
TGCGCCTTCGGGACTTCCGAGGTGAGCAATCAGCCCCAGCATTTT
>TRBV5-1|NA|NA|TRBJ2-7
CASSSSDNEQYF
TGCGCCAGCAGTTCCTCCGACAACGAGCAGTACTTC
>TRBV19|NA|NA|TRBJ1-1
CASPPVGGPPQKNTEAFF
TGTGCCAGTCCGCCCGTAGGGGGTCCCCCCCAGAAAAACACTGAAGCTTTCTTT
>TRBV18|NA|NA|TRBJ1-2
CASSPDGTNYGYTF
TGTGCCAGCTCACCAGACGGTACTAACTATGGCTACACCTTC
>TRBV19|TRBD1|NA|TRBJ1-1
CASIPGQGRWETEAFF
TGTGCCAGTATTCCAGGACAGGGGAGGTGGGAGACTGAAGCTTTCTTT
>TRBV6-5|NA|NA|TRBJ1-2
CASSYRQDYGYTF
TGTGCCAGCAGTTACCGACAGGACTATGGCTACACCTTC
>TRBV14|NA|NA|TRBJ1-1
CASSQVAGRSEAFF
TGTGCCAGCAGCCAAGTGGCAGGGAGATCTGAAGCTTTCTTT
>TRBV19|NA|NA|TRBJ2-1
CASSIRDPQRPYNEQFF
TGTGCCAGTAGTATTCGTGACCCCCAACGGCCCTACAATGAGCAGTTCTTC
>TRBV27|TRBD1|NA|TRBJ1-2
CASCYSSPGQGRCTF
TGTGCCAGCTGCTACTCTTCTCCGGGACAGGGGCGATGCACCTTC
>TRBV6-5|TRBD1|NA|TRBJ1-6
CASSYSGQGENSPLHF
TGTGCCAGCAGTTACTCGGGACAGGGGGAAAATTCACCCCTCCACTTT
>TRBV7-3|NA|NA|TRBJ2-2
CASSLKSGRLGELFF
TGTGCCAGCAGCTTAAAATCCGGGAGACTAGGGGAGCTGTTTTTT
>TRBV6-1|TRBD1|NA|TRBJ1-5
CASSEAEGAGQPQHF
TGTGCCAGCAGTGAAGCAGAGGGGGCGGGACAGCCCCAGCATTTT
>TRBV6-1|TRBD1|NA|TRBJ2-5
CASRRTGGPVETQYF
TGTGCCAGCAGAAGGACAGGGGGCCCTGTGGAGACCCAGTACTTC
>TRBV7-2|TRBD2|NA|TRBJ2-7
CASSLALGSGGTFSYEQYF
TGTGCCAGCAGCTTAGCGCTGGGTAGCGGGGGAACCTTTTCCTACGAGCAGTACTTC
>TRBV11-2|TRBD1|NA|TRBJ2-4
CASSRQGTQGNIQYF
TGTGCCAGCAGCCGACAGGGGACCCAGGGGAACATTCAGTACTTC
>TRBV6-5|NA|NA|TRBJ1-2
CASTSTGPPNYGYTF
TGTGCCAGCACCAGCACAGGACCCCCAAACTATGGCTACACCTTC
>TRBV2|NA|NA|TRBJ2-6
CASRGLTSLGGANVLTF
TGTGCCAGCAGGGGACTGACAAGCTTGGGAGGGGCCAACGTCCTGACTTTC
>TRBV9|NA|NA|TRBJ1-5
CASSPNPGPATQPQHF
TGTGCCAGCAGCCCTAACCCGGGACCCGCAACTCAGCCCCAGCATTTT
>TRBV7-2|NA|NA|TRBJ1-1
CASSLQGQGTEAFF
TGTGCCAGCAGCTTACAGGGGCAAGGCACTGAAGCTTTCTTT
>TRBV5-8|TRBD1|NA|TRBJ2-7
CASSSGQALLEQYF
TGTGCCAGCAGCTCCGGACAGGCCCTCTTGGAGCAGTACTTC
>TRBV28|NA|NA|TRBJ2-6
CASSLVSTTEGANVLTF
TGTGCCAGCAGTTTAGTGTCGACAACGGAAGGCGCCAACGTCCTGACTTTC